This is a list of T cell receptor beta chains from one sample in a study of graft-versus-host responses after intestinal transplantation. This table comes from immunoSEQ multiplex PCR, and its TCRdb copy is limited to in-frame clones, with some not included. Among about 5,500 clones listed, roughly 30% were seen once. Here the sequenced sample was alloreactive CD4+ T cells from a mixed lymphocyte reaction culture, taken before transplantation. The receptors derive from a human patient who was an organ donor for intestinal transplantation. Each CDR3 is given with its conserved first and last residue. D genes are given only for firm matches. Clone size, where shown, is once, few, many, or a class for clones that have expanded.

j_call: TRBJ1-3
v_call: TRBV27
d_call: .
clone_size: .
cdr3_aa: CASSLSSRGGNTIYF
cdr3_nt: TGTGCCAGCAGTTTATCGAGCAGGGGTGGAAACACCATATATTTT

j_call: TRBJ2-1
v_call: TRBV27
d_call: .
clone_size: few
cdr3_aa: CASSASSYNEQFF
cdr3_nt: TGTGCCAGCAGTGCAAGCTCCTACAATGAGCAGTTCTTC

j_call: TRBJ1-3
v_call: TRBV10-3
d_call: .
clone_size: .
cdr3_aa: CAIGQGNTIYF
cdr3_nt: TGTGCCATCGGACAGGGAAACACCATATATTTT

j_call: TRBJ2-3
v_call: TRBV10-3
d_call: TRBD2
clone_size: .
cdr3_aa: CAITSRLAGAGDTQYF
cdr3_nt: TGTGCCATCACAAGTAGACTAGCGGGAGCTGGAGATACGCAGTATTTT

j_call: TRBJ2-7
v_call: TRBV11-2
d_call: .
clone_size: .
cdr3_aa: CASSLKTGSSYEQYF
cdr3_nt: TGTGCCAGCAGCCTAAAGACCGGGAGCTCCTACGAGCAGTACTTC

j_call: TRBJ2-1
v_call: TRBV6-9
d_call: TRBD2
clone_size: few
cdr3_aa: CASSSFAGGYNEQFF
cdr3_nt: TGTGCCAGCAGTAGTTTTGCGGGAGGATACAATGAGCAGTTCTTC

j_call: TRBJ2-7
v_call: TRBV10-3
d_call: .
clone_size: .
cdr3_aa: CAISSRDTTYEQYF
cdr3_nt: TGTGCCATCAGTAGTCGGGACACAACCTACGAGCAGTACTTC

j_call: TRBJ2-4
v_call: TRBV5-1
d_call: TRBD1
clone_size: few
cdr3_aa: CASSRAARGLAVAKNIQYF
cdr3_nt: TGCGCCAGCAGCCGGGCGGCCAGGGGGCTGGCCGTAGCCAAAAACATTCAGTACTTC

j_call: TRBJ2-1
v_call: TRBV10-3
d_call: TRBD1
clone_size: .
cdr3_aa: CAISEQGAFEQFF
cdr3_nt: TGTGCCATCAGTGAGCAGGGGGCTTTTGAGCAGTTCTTC

j_call: TRBJ1-2
v_call: TRBV6-1
d_call: TRBD1
clone_size: few
cdr3_aa: CASSEAGTGGSGYTF
cdr3_nt: TGTGCCAGCAGTGAAGCAGGGACAGGGGGCAGTGGCTACACCTTC

j_call: TRBJ2-3
v_call: TRBV7-9
d_call: TRBD2
clone_size: .
cdr3_aa: CASSLGLAYTDTQYF
cdr3_nt: TGTGCCAGCAGCTTAGGACTAGCCTACACAGATACGCAGTATTTT

j_call: TRBJ2-7
v_call: TRBV2
d_call: .
clone_size: few
cdr3_aa: CASSETYEQYF
cdr3_nt: TGTGCCAGCAGTGAGACCTACGAGCAGTACTTC

j_call: TRBJ1-5
v_call: TRBV27
d_call: .
clone_size: few
cdr3_aa: CASSSPPGWPQHF
cdr3_nt: TGTGCCAGCAGCTCACCTCCTGGGTGGCCCCAGCATTTT

j_call: TRBJ2-7
v_call: TRBV18
d_call: .
clone_size: few
cdr3_aa: CASSPVHSSYEQYF
cdr3_nt: TGTGCCAGCTCACCAGTCCACAGTTCCTACGAGCAGTACTTC

j_call: TRBJ2-3
v_call: TRBV29-1
d_call: TRBD2
clone_size: .
cdr3_aa: CSVDPSGRAWSTDTQYF
cdr3_nt: TGCAGCGTTGATCCCAGCGGGAGGGCCTGGAGCACAGATACGCAGTATTTT

j_call: TRBJ2-1
v_call: TRBV6-4
d_call: .
clone_size: .
cdr3_aa: CASTTSIWEDTEQFF
cdr3_nt: TGTGCCAGCACCACTTCTATATGGGAGGATACTGAGCAGTTCTTC

j_call: TRBJ2-7
v_call: TRBV4-2
d_call: TRBD2
clone_size: .
cdr3_aa: CASSQDGTSGSEQYF
cdr3_nt: TGTGCCAGCAGCCAAGATGGGACTAGCGGGAGCGAGCAGTACTTC

j_call: TRBJ1-1
v_call: TRBV11-3
d_call: .
clone_size: medium-sized
cdr3_aa: CASSLSGNTEAFF
cdr3_nt: TGTGCCAGCAGCCTGAGCGGGAACACTGAAGCTTTCTTT

j_call: TRBJ1-3
v_call: TRBV7-9
d_call: .
clone_size: .
cdr3_aa: CASSLLGQGEGAGNTIYF
cdr3_nt: TGTGCCAGCAGCCTGCTGGGCCAGGGCGAGGGAGCTGGAAACACCATATATTTT

j_call: TRBJ1-5
v_call: TRBV30
d_call: TRBD1
clone_size: .
cdr3_aa: CAWSVGTGGQPQHF
cdr3_nt: TGTGCCTGGAGTGTAGGGACAGGGGGCCAGCCCCAGCATTTT

j_call: TRBJ2-1
v_call: TRBV5-8
d_call: TRBD2
clone_size: few
cdr3_aa: CASSRGLAGEDEQFF
cdr3_nt: TGTGCCAGCAGCCGGGGACTAGCGGGAGAGGATGAGCAGTTCTTC

j_call: TRBJ2-7
v_call: TRBV7-2
d_call: .
clone_size: few
cdr3_aa: CASSLRAGSTYEQYF
cdr3_nt: TGTGCCAGCAGCTTACGGGCTGGGAGCACCTACGAGCAGTACTTC

j_call: TRBJ1-5
v_call: TRBV16
d_call: .
clone_size: few
cdr3_aa: CASSQRSDNQPQHF
cdr3_nt: TGTGCCAGCAGCCAAAGGTCAGACAATCAGCCCCAGCATTTT

j_call: TRBJ1-2
v_call: TRBV8-2
d_call: .
clone_size: .
cdr3_aa: CGNFRRITKTYGYTF
cdr3_nt: TGTGGCAACTTCCGTAGGATAACGAAGACCTATGGCTACACCTTC